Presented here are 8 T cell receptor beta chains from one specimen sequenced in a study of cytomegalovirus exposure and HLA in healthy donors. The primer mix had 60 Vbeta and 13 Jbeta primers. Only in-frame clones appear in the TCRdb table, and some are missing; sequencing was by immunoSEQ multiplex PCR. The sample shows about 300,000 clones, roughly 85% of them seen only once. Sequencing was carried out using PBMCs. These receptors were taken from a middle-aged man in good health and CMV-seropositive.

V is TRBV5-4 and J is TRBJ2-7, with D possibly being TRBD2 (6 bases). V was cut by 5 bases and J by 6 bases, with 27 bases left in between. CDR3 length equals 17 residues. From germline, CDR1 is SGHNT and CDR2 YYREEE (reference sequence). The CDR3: CASSQDGLGLRSSEQYF. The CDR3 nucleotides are TGTGCCAGCAGTCAGGACGGGTTGGGACTGCGCTCGAGCGAGCAGTACTTC.

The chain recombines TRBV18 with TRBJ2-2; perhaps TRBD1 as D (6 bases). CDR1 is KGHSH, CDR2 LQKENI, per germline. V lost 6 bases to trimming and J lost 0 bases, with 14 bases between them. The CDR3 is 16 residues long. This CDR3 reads CASSRGGSANTGELFF. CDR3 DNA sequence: TGTGCCAGCTCCCGAGGGGGTTCGGCGAACACCGGGGAGCTGTTTTTT.

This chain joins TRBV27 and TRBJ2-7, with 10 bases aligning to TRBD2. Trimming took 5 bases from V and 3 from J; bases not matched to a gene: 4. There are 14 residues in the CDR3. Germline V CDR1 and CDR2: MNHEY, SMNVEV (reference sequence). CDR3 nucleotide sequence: TGTGCCAGCAGTCCTCGGACTAGCGGCTACGAGCAGTACTTC. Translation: CASSPRTSGYEQYF.

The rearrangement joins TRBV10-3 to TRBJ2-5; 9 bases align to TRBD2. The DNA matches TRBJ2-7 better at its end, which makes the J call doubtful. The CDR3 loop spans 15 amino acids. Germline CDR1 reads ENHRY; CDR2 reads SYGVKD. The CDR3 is CAISESTSGSYEQYF. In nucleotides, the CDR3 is TGTGCCATCAGTGAGTCGACTAGCGGCTCCTACGAGCAGTACTTC.

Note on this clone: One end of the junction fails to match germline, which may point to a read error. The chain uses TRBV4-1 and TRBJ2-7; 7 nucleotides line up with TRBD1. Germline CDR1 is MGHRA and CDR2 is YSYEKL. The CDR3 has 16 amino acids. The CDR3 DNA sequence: TGCGCCAGCGGCCAATCCCCACAGGGGCCGCCCTACGAGCAGTACTTC. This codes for CASGQSPQGPPYEQYF.

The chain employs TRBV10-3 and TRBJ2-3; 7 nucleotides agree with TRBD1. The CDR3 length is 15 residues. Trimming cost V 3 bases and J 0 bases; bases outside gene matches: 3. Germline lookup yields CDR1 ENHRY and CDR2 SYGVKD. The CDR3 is CAISDLGQSTDTQYF. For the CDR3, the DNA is TGTGCCATCAGTGACCTGGGACAGAGCACAGATACGCAGTATTTT.

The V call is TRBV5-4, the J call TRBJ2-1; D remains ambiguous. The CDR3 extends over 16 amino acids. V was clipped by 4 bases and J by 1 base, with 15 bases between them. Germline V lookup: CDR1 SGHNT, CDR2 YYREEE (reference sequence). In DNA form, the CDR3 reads TGTGCCAGCAGCCCTCTGTTGGGCTTGTCCTACAATGAGCAGTTCTTC. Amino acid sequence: CASSPLLGLSYNEQFF.

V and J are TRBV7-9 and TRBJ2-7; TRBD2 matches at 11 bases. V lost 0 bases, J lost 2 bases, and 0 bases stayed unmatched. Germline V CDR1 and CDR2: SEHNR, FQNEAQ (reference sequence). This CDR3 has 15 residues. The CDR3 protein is CASSLALAGAYEQYF. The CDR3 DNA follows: TGTGCCAGCAGCTTAGCACTAGCGGGGGCCTACGAGCAGTACTTC. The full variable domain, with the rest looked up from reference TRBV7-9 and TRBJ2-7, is DTGVSQNPRHKITKRGQNVTFRCDPISEHNRLYWYRQTLGQGPEFLTYFQNEAQLEKSRLLSDRFSAERPKGSFSTLEIQRTEQGDSAMYLCASSLALAGAYEQYFGPGTRLTVT.